The clone carrying this T cell receptor (beta chain) occurred a few times. The sample is drawn from a study of blood T cell repertoires in COVID-19. The CDR3 consists of 13 residues. The V gene end was trimmed by 6 bases and the J gene end by 1 base; junction bases not matched to a gene: 5. Germline CDR1 SQVTM, CDR2 ANQGSEA. Original processing notes: Reference gene primer amplification gave nucleated cell count estimates. The repertoire was sequenced with immunoSEQ multiplex PCR; TCRdb's copy has only in-frame clones and lacks some. The DNA was the basis for D and trimming; V, J and clone size are from that table. Of around 340,000 clones listed, 80% to 90% were seen once; the top ten hold about 4.2%.

This clonotype originated in a woman aged 40 to 50 with acute COVID-19. V gene TRBV29-1 combines with J gene TRBJ1-2; 7 bases fit TRBD1. Material: PBMCs or T cells enriched from blood (not recorded which). CDR3 sequence: CSVAGQNNYGYTF. Written as DNA, the CDR3 is TGCAGCGTCGCGGGACAGAATAACTATGGCTACACCTTC.